The 10 T cell receptor beta chains reported below all come from one sample, sequenced in a study of T-cell reconstitution after alpha-beta-depleted transplantation in children. Unique molecular identifiers featured in how the TCRbeta library was prepared. TCRdb re-analysed the PCR reads in MiXCR, keeping a single row per CDR3 protein. In the table there are around 800,000 distinct CDR3 sequences, 15% to 20% of which are singletons. The sequencing used PBMCs, mostly from graft donor cells, collected 360 days after TCRalphabeta/CD19-depleted stem cell transplant. These receptors were collected from a male patient younger than 18 who had a stem cell transplant for acute lymphoblastic leukemia, so the T cells may come from the graft donor.

This clonotype was seen repeatedly, ten times or more. The chain uses TRBV7-2 and TRBJ2-4; D may be TRBD1 (5 bases). The CDR3 extends over 14 amino acids. CDR1 and CDR2 from the germline V gene are SGHTA and FQGNSA. Trimming removed 2 bases at V and 8 bases at J, with 13 bases between. CDR3 residues: CASSLSQGLHIQYF. In DNA, the CDR3 is TGTGCCAGCAGCTTAAGTCAGGGCTTACACATTCAGTACTTC.

The chain joins TRBV24-1 to TRBJ2-3; 10 bases are shared with TRBD2. This CDR3 spans 13 amino acids. The V gene's germline CDR1 is KGHDR and CDR2 SFDVKD. After removal of 7 bases from V and 6 bases from J, the junction contained 3 bases not matched to a gene. CDR3 protein: CATRSSGRDTQYF. DNA of the CDR3: TGTGCCACCAGAAGTAGCGGGAGGGATACGCAGTATTTT.

This clonotype turned up a few times. The rearrangement links TRBV4-1 to TRBJ2-3; D is perhaps TRBD2 (6 bases). V lost 1 base and J 1 base, leaving 12 bases between the germline ends. The CDR3 is 16 residues long. Germline CDR1 MGHRA, CDR2 YSYEKL. The chain's CDR3 is CASSQVGGGGTDTQYF. The CDR3 DNA sequence: TGCGCCAGCAGCCAAGTGGGTGGCGGGGGCACAGATACGCAGTATTTT.

The V and J genes are TRBV7-9 and TRBJ2-1, with 15 bases fitting TRBD2. Trimming took 10 bases from V and 8 from J; bases not matched to a gene: 9. CDR3 length: 15 amino acids. Germline loops: CDR1 SEHNR, CDR2 FQNEAQ (reference sequence). The CDR3 nucleotides are TGTGCCACCCCCGGACTAGCGGGAGGGCCGGATGAGCAGTTCTTC. It specifies CATPGLAGGPDEQFF.

This clonotype was counted a few times. V gene TRBV5-1 combines with J gene TRBJ2-7; 11 nucleotides match TRBD2. Germline-derived CDR1 and CDR2 are SGHRS and YFSETQ. V was clipped by 6 bases and J by 2 bases; unmatched bases: 4. The length of the CDR3 is 14 residues. The CDR3 coding sequence is TGCGCCAGCACCGGTAGCGGGAGGGCCTACGAGCAGTACTTC. Residues: CASTGSGRAYEQYF.

J is TRBJ2-7 and V is TRBV13, with D maybe TRBD2 (6 bases). The V gene's germline CDR1 is PRHDT and CDR2 FYEKMQ (reference sequence). The CDR3 extends over 18 amino acids. Deletions cut 1 base from V and 0 bases from J, with 19 bases between. Here the CDR3 reads CASSLAPFLARSSYEQYF. CDR3 sequence (DNA): TGTGCCAGCAGCTTAGCCCCATTCCTAGCGCGGAGCTCCTACGAGCAGTACTTC.

The table lists this clonotype with a few counts. The CDR3, as DNA: TGTGCCAGCAGCTTATTTAGACCATCTAGCGGGCCATGGTATTTT. Translation: CASSLFRPSSGPWYF. The chain carries TRBV7-2 and TRBJ2-3; TRBD2 aligns across 8 bases. V lost 2 bases to trimming and J lost 14 bases; unmatched junction nucleotides: 15. The CDR3 contains 15 residues. CDR1 and CDR2 (germline): SGHTA, FQGNSA.

The sample holds a few counts of this clonotype. CDR3 sequence (DNA): TGCAGCGTTAAACGGACAGATCAGAACACCGGGGAGCTGTTTTTT. This sequence encodes CSVKRTDQNTGELFF. V is TRBV29-1 and J is TRBJ2-2, with TRBD1 as a possible D gene (6 bases). The CDR3 runs 15 residues. Germline values: CDR1 SQVTM, CDR2 ANQGSEA. Trimming took 5 bases from V and 1 from J, leaving 14 bases between them.

This clonotype was detected only a few times. V is TRBV4-1 and J is TRBJ2-3; D gene unclear. The V gene's germline CDR1 is MGHRA and CDR2 YSYEKL. The CDR3 runs to 17 residues. V lost 4 bases and J lost 2, with 19 bases in between. In DNA, the CDR3 is TGCGCCAGCAGCCGTGATCTTAGTGCGGAAGACACAGATACGCAGTATTTT. Amino acid sequence: CASSRDLSAEDTDTQYF.

The V and J genes are TRBV11-2 and TRBJ1-4; 7 nucleotides match TRBD1. Germline loops: CDR1 SGHAT, CDR2 FQNNGV. The V gene end was trimmed by 9 bases and the J gene end by 4 bases; junction bases not matched to a gene: 11. The CDR3 is made up of 15 amino acids. The CDR3 coding sequence is TGTGCCAGTGTGGCGGCAGGGGGTATTAATGAAAAACTGTTTTTT. This sequence encodes CASVAAGGINEKLFF.